Listed below are T cell receptor beta chains from one sample, sequenced in a study of Graves' ophthalmopathy and Graves' hyperthyroidism. TCRdb re-derived calls from the multiplex PCR reads in MiXCR, one entry per CDR3 protein. Of 350,000 to 400,000 distinct CDR3 sequences detected, approximately 16% appear once; the ten largest clones hold around 1.6%. What was sequenced was peripheral blood. The receptor source for this set is a woman younger than 30 with Graves' ophthalmopathy. The CDR3 runs from the conserved cysteine through the conserved F or W. D genes are given only for firm matches. Part of the rows lack a size; the others show once, few, many or a class for expanded clones.

v_call	j_call	d_call	cdr3_length	clone_size	cdr3_aa	cdr3_nt
TRBV19	TRBJ1-5	TRBD1	15	many	CASSIPRGNNQPQHF	TGTGCCAGTAGTATCCCCAGGGGGAACAATCAGCCCCAGCATTTT
TRBV28	TRBJ2-4	TRBD1	17	many	CASRSWGTGVAKNIQYF	TGTGCCAGCAGGTCCTGGGGGACAGGGGTGGCCAAAAACATTCAGTACTTC
TRBV28	TRBJ1-2	.	14	.	CASRPTQGNYGYTF	TGTGCCAGCAGGCCCACCCAGGGGAACTATGGCTACACCTTC
TRBV4-2	TRBJ1-1	.	16	many	CASSQDWSGAGTEAFF	TGTGCCAGCAGCCAAGATTGGAGCGGGGCTGGGACTGAAGCTTTCTTT
TRBV6-1	TRBJ1-2	.	14	many	CASSQAFKDYGYTF	TGTGCCAGCAGTCAAGCCTTCAAGGACTATGGCTACACCTTC
TRBV5-6	TRBJ2-5	.	14	many	CASSHAAGQETQYF	TGTGCCAGCAGCCACGCGGCGGGTCAAGAGACCCAGTACTTC
TRBV20-1	TRBJ2-7	TRBD1	13	.	CSAQTGFIGEQYF	TGCAGTGCGCAGACAGGGTTCATTGGCGAGCAGTACTTC
TRBV11-2	TRBJ1-5	.	14	.	CASSLNTGSQPQHF	TGTGCCAGCAGCTTAAACACAGGGAGTCAGCCCCAGCATTTT
TRBV12-3/TRBV12-4	TRBJ1-1	.	12	many	CASSHRNTEAFF	TGTGCCAGCAGCCACAGGAACACTGAAGCTTTCTTT
TRBV6-2/TRBV6-3	TRBJ1-5	TRBD1	18	many	CASSYVPRTGALNQPQHF	TGTGCCAGCAGTTACGTTCCTCGGACAGGCGCCCTCAATCAGCCCCAGCATTTT
TRBV6-2/TRBV6-3	TRBJ2-1	TRBD1	14	many	CASSYRQPPTGEFF	TGTGCCAGCAGTTACCGACAACCACCTACAGGGGAGTTCTTC
TRBV7-2	TRBJ1-5	.	14	many	CASSLLGRSQPQHF	TGTGCCAGCAGCTTACTAGGGCGCAGTCAGCCCCAGCATTTT
TRBV11-2	TRBJ2-7	TRBD2	15	many	CASSPRLAGGYEQYF	TGTGCCAGCAGCCCCAGACTAGCGGGGGGCTACGAGCAGTACTTC
TRBV14	TRBJ2-5	.	11	many	CASSSRQFQYF	TGTGCCAGCAGCTCCCGCCAGTTCCAGTACTTC
TRBV30	TRBJ2-7	TRBD1	12	many	CAWRTGSYEQYF	TGTGCCTGGAGGACAGGGTCCTACGAGCAGTACTTC
TRBV29-1	TRBJ2-2	TRBD2	14	many	CSVGTGGSPGELFF	TGCAGCGTTGGGACGGGAGGGTCTCCCGGGGAGCTGTTTTTT
TRBV27	TRBJ2-7	TRBD1	15	many	CASSPTGVPRYEQYF	TGTGCCAGCAGCCCGACAGGGGTCCCCCGCTACGAGCAGTACTTC
TRBV6-1	TRBJ2-7	TRBD2	15	many	CASSEALLAAYEQYF	TGTGCCAGCAGTGAAGCTCTACTAGCGGCATACGAGCAGTACTTC
TRBV11-2	TRBJ1-3	.	16	many	CASSSFWTRSGNTIYF	TGTGCCAGCAGTTCGTTTTGGACCCGCTCTGGAAACACCATATATTTT
TRBV6-2/TRBV6-3	TRBJ2-3	.	17	many	CASSYSTGRVNPDTQYF	TGTGCCAGCAGTTACTCCACCGGACGGGTTAATCCGGATACGCAGTATTTT
TRBV11-2	TRBJ2-7	TRBD2	17	many	CASSAGRGGVSSYEQYF	TGTGCCAGCAGCGCGGGACGGGGGGGCGTTAGCTCCTACGAGCAGTACTTC
TRBV28	TRBJ1-5	TRBD1	18	many	CASSSGIRGPGGNQPQHF	TGTGCCAGCAGTTCAGGGATCAGGGGGCCGGGGGGCAATCAGCCCCAGCATTTT
TRBV6-5	TRBJ1-1	.	14	many	CASSYAGAVTEAFF	TGTGCCAGCAGTTACGCGGGGGCGGTCACTGAAGCTTTCTTT
TRBV6-1	TRBJ1-6	TRBD1	14	.	CASNGGQDNSPLHF	TGTGCCAGCAACGGAGGACAGGATAATTCACCCCTCCACTTT